Listed below are T cell receptor beta chains from one sample, sequenced in a study of regulatory dendritic cells for organ transplantation. Generated by immunoSEQ multiplex PCR, the TCRdb table keeps only in-frame clones and is missing some. This sample carries under 30,000 clones, over 60% of them seen once, and the ten largest clones take around 2.3%. Specimen: memory CD4+ T cells from blood. The receptors were sampled from a human donor in good health. CDR3s include the opening cysteine and the closing phenylalanine or tryptophan. D genes are given only for firm matches. Clone size, where shown, is once, few, many, or a class for clones that have expanded.

V gene	CDR3 length	J gene	clone size	D gene	CDR3 DNA	CDR3 protein
TRBV2	16	TRBJ2-3	NA	TRBD2	TGTGCCAGCTGTAGTTACGCTAGCGGACTCACAGATACGCAGTATTTT	CASCSYASGLTDTQYF
TRBV14	15	TRBJ2-5	NA	NA	TGTGCCAGCAGCCAAGCATTAGGCCCCACAGAGACCCAGTACTTC	CASSQALGPTETQYF
TRBV28	12	TRBJ2-3	few	NA	TGTGCCAGCAGCCCCAGACGAGATACGCAGTATTTT	CASSPRRDTQYF
TRBV5-4	14	TRBJ2-1	NA	TRBD2	TGTGCCAGCAGCACCGGGACTACTGACAATGAGCAGTTCTTC	CASSTGTTDNEQFF
TRBV7-3	13	TRBJ2-1	NA	NA	TGTGCCAGCAGCTTAAGTGGTGTTGCCGAGCAGTTCTTC	CASSLSGVAEQFF
TRBV11-1	14	TRBJ1-4	NA	TRBD1	TGTGCCAGCAGCCCAGGGGGAATTCCTGAAAAACTGTTTTTT	CASSPGGIPEKLFF
TRBV2	13	TRBJ2-7	NA	TRBD2	TGTGCCAGCAGTGCCGGACTAGCGGTCGAGCAGTACTTC	CASSAGLAVEQYF
TRBV10-3	15	TRBJ2-5	NA	NA	TGTGCCATCAGTGAGGGCCCCAGGAGACAAGAGACCCAGTACTTC	CAISEGPRRQETQYF
TRBV19	15	TRBJ1-4	NA	NA	TGTGCCAGTAAACCCGTAGCGAGTGGGGAAGAAAAACTGTTTTTT	CASKPVASGEEKLFF
TRBV28	15	TRBJ2-5	once	NA	TGTGCCAGCAGCCCCGTCGGGACAACTCAAGAGACCCAGTACTTC	CASSPVGTTQETQYF
TRBV30	16	TRBJ2-5	NA	NA	TGTGCCTGGAAGGACTCAAGCCAAACGGGGCAAGAGACCCAGTACTTC	CAWKDSSQTGQETQYF
TRBV28	15	TRBJ2-3	NA	TRBD1	TGTGCCAGCAGTTTGGGGACAGGGCACACAGATACGCAGTATTTT	CASSLGTGHTDTQYF
TRBV4-1	16	TRBJ2-4	NA	TRBD1	TGCGCCAGCAGCCAAGCCGGGACAGGGGTAAAAAACATTCAGTACTTC	CASSQAGTGVKNIQYF
TRBV28	14	TRBJ1-3	NA	TRBD1	TGTGCCAGCAGCCGCGACAGGGGCGGAAACACCATATATTTT	CASSRDRGGNTIYF
TRBV2	14	TRBJ2-7	once	TRBD2	TGTGCCAGCAGGACCGGGACTAGCGGCTACGAGCAGTACTTC	CASRTGTSGYEQYF
TRBV28	11	TRBJ1-1	NA	NA	TGTGCCAGCCTTCAGGACACTGAAGCTTTCTTT	CASLQDTEAFF
TRBV30	13	TRBJ2-6	few	NA	TGTGCCTCCAGGAGTCACGAGGCCAACGTCCTGACTTTC	CASRSHEANVLTF
TRBV7-7	15	TRBJ2-5	NA	NA	TGTGCTAGCAGCTTGGGGTTTAGCAGGCAAGAGACCCAGTACTTC	CASSLGFSRQETQYF
TRBV7-8	14	TRBJ1-2	few	NA	TGTGCCAGCAGCTTAGCGGCAGGCCCGGGGGGCTACACCTTC	CASSLAAGPGGYTF
TRBV28	12	TRBJ2-3	once	NA	TGTGCCAGCAGGGAGTTTTCAGATACGCAGTATTTT	CASREFSDTQYF
TRBV15	14	TRBJ1-4	NA	NA	TGTGCCACCAGCAGACCTGGGGGGCTGGAAAAACTGTTTTTT	CATSRPGGLEKLFF
TRBV20-1	11	TRBJ2-5	NA	NA	TGCAGTGCTAGAGTAATCGAGACCCAGTACTTC	CSARVIETQYF
TRBV7-2	14	TRBJ1-1	NA	NA	TGTGCCAGCAGCCCAATGGGAGGCAGTTCTAAAGCTTTCTTT	CASSPMGGSSKAFF
TRBV7-6	13	TRBJ1-1	NA	NA	TGTGCCAGCAGCCCAGCCAGGGACACTGAAGCTTTCTTT	CASSPARDTEAFF
TRBV7-2	15	TRBJ2-4	few	TRBD1	TGTGCCAGCAGCTCAACGGCCGGACAGGGCAACATTCAGTACTTC	CASSSTAGQGNIQYF
TRBV11-3	16	TRBJ2-5	NA	TRBD2	TGTGCCAGCAGCTTCGGACTAGCGGGAGTAGAAGAGACCCAGTACTTC	CASSFGLAGVEETQYF
TRBV28	14	TRBJ1-2	NA	NA	TGTGCCAGCAGTTTATTTGGGAGCGGCTATGGCTACACCTTC	CASSLFGSGYGYTF
TRBV14	15	TRBJ2-7	NA	TRBD2	TGTGCCAGCAGCCAGACCGGGACTACCCACTACGAGCAGTACTTC	CASSQTGTTHYEQYF
TRBV6-6	15	TRBJ2-7	NA	NA	TGTGCCAGCAGCCAAGGTCGGGACTCTTGGTTTGGGCAGTACTTC	CASSQGRDSWFGQYF
TRBV5-4	15	TRBJ2-2	NA	TRBD1	TGTGCCAGCAGCTACGACAGGGCGAACACCGGGGAGCTGTTTTTT	CASSYDRANTGELFF
TRBV18	14	TRBJ2-7	NA	TRBD2	TGTGCCAGCTCACCTGTCGGGGGGGCTTCTGAGCAGTACTTC	CASSPVGGASEQYF
TRBV28	13	TRBJ1-5	NA	NA	TGTGCCAGCAGTTCGGATAGCAATCAGCCCCAGCATTTT	CASSSDSNQPQHF
TRBV14	12	TRBJ2-3	once	NA	TGTGCCAGCAGCCAAGAGTTGAATACGCAGTATTTT	CASSQELNTQYF
TRBV7-2	15	TRBJ2-1	NA	TRBD2	TGTGCCAGCAGCCGTAGCGGGGGGGTATACAATGAGCAGTTCTTC	CASSRSGGVYNEQFF
TRBV28	12	TRBJ1-2	NA	NA	TGTGCCAGCGGACCCCCTGGCACTGGCTACACCTTC	CASGPPGTGYTF